The T cell receptor beta chain under discussion was sequenced for a study of T cell responses to AZD1222 COVID-19 vaccine. Looking at the study overall: Pooled samples include second doses given at about 4 or 12 weeks.

On this clone itself: Its cognate antigen is unknown.

Sequencing used immunoSEQ multiplex PCR; TCRdb keeps in-frame clones, though not all of them. The data hold around 160,000 clones, with around 95% observed a single time. Notes on the study in general: Close to half of spike-specific TCRs reportedly recognize unmutated variant regions. The number of AZD1222 recipients seropositive at baseline was only five or six.

J gave up 4 bases and V 7 bases, and 7 bases lay outside the gene matches. This CDR3 is built from 13 residues. Per the germline V gene, CDR1 is MNHEY and CDR2 is SVGAGI. The receptor's source is an adult in good health. The sequencing here drew on peripheral blood, taken on day 0 of AZD1222 vaccination. The chain employs TRBV6-5 and TRBJ2-7; 7 bases fit TRBD1. The CDR3 reads CASTQGKEYEQYF. DNA of the CDR3: TGTGCCAGCACACAGGGGAAAGAGTACGAGCAGTACTTC.